This entry concerns a single T cell receptor beta chain. Its antigen is currently not known. From the germline J gene comes the end of the CDR3, since the read stops 3 residues before it. This specimen belongs to a study of Tregs in tolerant kidney transplant recipients (dated by TCRdb to about 2019). Looking at the study overall: Before combined kidney and bone marrow transplantation, this study identified donor-specific regulatory T cells using TCRbeta sequencing and then followed those same cells after transplant.

The transplants used related donors along with nonmyeloablative bone marrow transplantation, and in the human trials mixed chimerism was transient. Unstimulated Tregs (CD4+CD25+CD127-), CD4+ non-Tregs (CD4+CD25-), CD4 and CD8 cells were FACS-sorted from thawed PBMCs. The patients were 4 recipients of combined kidney and bone marrow transplants from the ITN036ST trial, and samples were available only from these trial subjects. Healthy control blood was processed to PBMCs with a Ficoll density gradient and then cryopreserved, whereas patient PBMCs were collected both before and after transplant. For TCRbeta CDR3 sequencing, genomic DNA from the sorted cells was extracted using the QIAGEN DNeasy Blood and Tissue Kit. High-throughput TCRbeta CDR3 sequencing was carried out commercially through immunoSEQ, with PCR amplification with bias correction and internal controls included. Under the source paper's analysis protocol: A unique productive TCRbeta sequence was defined by the CDR3 nucleotide sequence when primers matched, and otherwise by the CDR3 amino acid sequence together with the Vbeta and Jbeta genes. Sorting error was corrected by removing sequences shared between sorted populations at a frequency ratio of 2:1 or less, and the remaining shared sequences were assigned to the higher population. Donor-reactive sequences were defined as at least 5-fold expanded in CFSE-low cells versus unstimulated cells, with frequency of at least 0.01% in CFSE-low cells. Repertoire divergence was quantified by Jensen-Shannon divergence using the top 100 TCRbeta sequences ranked by frequency. For samples with multiple sequencing runs, sorting error was corrected in each run separately before the runs were combined. TCRdb obtained this table from immuneACCESS and retained in-frame rearrangements with V and J assigned. These tables miss some clones; where compared with another copy, unresolved V genes account for less than half of the shortfall, and the remainder is unexplained. V, J and clone size are taken as reported in that table, and D and trimming were inferred from the DNA itself. The table held for this sample gives 25,000 to 35,000 clones. 1.8% of the sample rests with the top ten.

At the junction V is shortened by 7 bases and J by 1 base, with 17 bases in between. Its CDR3 holds 15 amino acids, cysteine through phenylalanine. The DNA has 36 bases, all within the CDR3, and is read from base 1. Via the germline V gene (reference sequence), CDR1 is DFQATT and CDR2 SNEGSKA. Points the paper makes about the study in general: For some patients, the PCR primers changed as time went on, which meant samples from those patients could not be compared with one another at the nucleotide level. Donor-specific Treg expansion was found to exceed global Treg expansion in tolerant patients, suggesting antigen-driven rather than nonspecific expansion. The study was constrained by small patient numbers, and validation of the findings is required in larger populations and under other immunosuppression protocols. Biological reproducibility was not directly assessed, although technical replication error appeared to be minimal. The most biologically relevant and donor-specific TCRbeta repertoire appeared to be identified by expanding Tregs with activated donor B cells.

The sample was CD4+ T cells from blood (PBMCs), taken 24 months after the transplant. The chain links TRBV20-1 with TRBJ1-5; a tentative D match to TRBD1 spans 6 bases. The origin of this receptor is a human patient who received a combined kidney and bone marrow transplant. Some T cells seen after a transplant may have their origin in the graft donor. The sequenced part of the CDR3 DNA is TGCAGTGGCACGGCGGGGGCGGGAAGCAATCAGCCC. Its translation reads: CSGTAGAGSNQP. The complete CDR3 reads CSGTAGAGSNQPQHF.